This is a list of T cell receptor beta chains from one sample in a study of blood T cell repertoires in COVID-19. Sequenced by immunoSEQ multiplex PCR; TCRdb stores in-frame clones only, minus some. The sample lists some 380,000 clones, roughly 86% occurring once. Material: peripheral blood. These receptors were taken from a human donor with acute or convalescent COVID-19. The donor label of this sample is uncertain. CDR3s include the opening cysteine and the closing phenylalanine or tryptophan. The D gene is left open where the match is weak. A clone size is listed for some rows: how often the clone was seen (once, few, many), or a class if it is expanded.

CDR3aa: CASSQQGTDYGYTF
CDR3nt: TGTGCCAGCAGTCAACAGGGGACAGACTATGGCTACACCTTC
v_gene: TRBV2
j_gene: TRBJ1-2
d_gene: TRBD1
abundance: NA

CDR3aa: CASSIAWAGPYEQYF
CDR3nt: TGTGCCAGTAGTATAGCATGGGCAGGGCCCTACGAGCAGTACTTC
v_gene: TRBV19
j_gene: TRBJ2-7
d_gene: NA
abundance: NA

CDR3aa: CASNLRGSSPLHF
CDR3nt: TGTGCCAGCAATCTCAGGGGTAGTTCACCCCTCCACTTT
v_gene: TRBV2
j_gene: TRBJ1-6
d_gene: NA
abundance: NA

CDR3aa: CASSLIGTGQRTYGYTF
CDR3nt: TGTGCCAGCAGCCTCATCGGGACAGGGCAGAGAACATATGGCTACACCTTC
v_gene: TRBV28
j_gene: TRBJ1-2
d_gene: TRBD1
abundance: NA

CDR3aa: CASSYSGQENEKLFF
CDR3nt: TGTGCCAGCAGTTACTCTGGACAGGAGAATGAAAAACTGTTTTTT
v_gene: TRBV6-5
j_gene: TRBJ1-4
d_gene: TRBD1
abundance: once

CDR3aa: CASSLSYPGGQGSTIYF
CDR3nt: TGTGCCAGCAGTTTATCTTATCCGGGGGGCCAGGGTAGCACCATATATTTT
v_gene: TRBV27
j_gene: TRBJ1-3
d_gene: NA
abundance: NA

CDR3aa: CASSQLWQGASASEQYF
CDR3nt: TGCGCCAGCAGCCAACTTTGGCAGGGGGCGTCAGCATCCGAGCAGTACTTC
v_gene: TRBV4-1
j_gene: TRBJ2-7
d_gene: TRBD1
abundance: NA

CDR3aa: CASSSTSGKLSEQFF
CDR3nt: TGCGCCAGCAGCTCGACTAGCGGGAAATTGAGTGAGCAGTTCTTC
v_gene: TRBV5-1
j_gene: TRBJ2-1
d_gene: TRBD2
abundance: NA

CDR3aa: CASSSGGALHF
CDR3nt: TGTGCCAGCAGCAGCGGGGGGGCCCTCCACTTT
v_gene: TRBV2
j_gene: TRBJ1-6
d_gene: NA
abundance: NA

CDR3aa: CASIPGGSYNEQFF
CDR3nt: TGTGCCAGCATCCCGGGGGGCTCCTACAATGAGCAGTTCTTC
v_gene: TRBV6-6
j_gene: TRBJ2-1
d_gene: TRBD2
abundance: NA

CDR3aa: CASSGHRGQPQHF
CDR3nt: TGTGCCAGCAGTGGCCACCGGGGGCAGCCCCAGCATTTT
v_gene: TRBV2
j_gene: TRBJ1-5
d_gene: NA
abundance: NA

CDR3aa: CASSPGQGPLYGYTF
CDR3nt: TGTGCCAGCAGCCCGGGACAGGGCCCCCTCTATGGCTACACCTTC
v_gene: TRBV7-6
j_gene: TRBJ1-2
d_gene: TRBD1
abundance: NA

CDR3aa: CASMREAMGTEAFF
CDR3nt: TGTGCCAGCATGCGGGAGGCTATGGGCACTGAAGCTTTCTTT
v_gene: TRBV2
j_gene: TRBJ1-1
d_gene: NA
abundance: NA

CDR3aa: CASSWVGTGDTQYF
CDR3nt: TGTGCCAGCAGCTGGGTGGGGACAGGAGATACGCAGTATTTT
v_gene: TRBV13
j_gene: TRBJ2-3
d_gene: TRBD1
abundance: NA

CDR3aa: CASSPGGEIYF
CDR3nt: TGTGCCAGCTCCCCCGGGGGGGAAATATATTTT
v_gene: TRBV9
j_gene: TRBJ1-3
d_gene: NA
abundance: NA

CDR3aa: CASSPASGRTDTQYF
CDR3nt: TGTGCCAGCTCACCAGCTAGCGGCCGCACAGATACGCAGTATTTT
v_gene: TRBV18
j_gene: TRBJ2-3
d_gene: TRBD2
abundance: few

CDR3aa: CASSLAVAGGLWDTQYF
CDR3nt: TGCGCCAGCAGCTTGGCCGTAGCGGGAGGCCTATGGGATACGCAGTATTTT
v_gene: TRBV5-1
j_gene: TRBJ2-3
d_gene: TRBD2
abundance: NA

CDR3aa: CASSLGTPASGNTIYF
CDR3nt: TGTGCCAGCAGCTTGGGGACACCTGCCTCTGGAAACACCATATATTTT
v_gene: TRBV5-4
j_gene: TRBJ1-3
d_gene: NA
abundance: NA

CDR3aa: CASSTDRGPNSPLHF
CDR3nt: TGTGCCAGCAGCACCGACAGGGGGCCCAATTCACCCCTCCACTTT
v_gene: TRBV6-6
j_gene: TRBJ1-6
d_gene: TRBD1
abundance: NA

CDR3aa: CASSLAGVEKLFF
CDR3nt: TGTGCCAGCAGTTTAGCAGGGGTTGAAAAACTGTTTTTT
v_gene: TRBV12-3/TRBV12-4
j_gene: TRBJ1-4
d_gene: NA
abundance: NA

CDR3aa: CASSISSGNTIYF
CDR3nt: TGTGCCAGCAGTATTAGCTCTGGAAACACCATATATTTT
v_gene: TRBV2
j_gene: TRBJ1-3
d_gene: NA
abundance: NA

CDR3aa: CASRTSGPIYEQYF
CDR3nt: TGTGCCAGCCGCACTAGCGGTCCTATCTACGAGCAGTACTTC
v_gene: TRBV28
j_gene: TRBJ2-7
d_gene: TRBD2
abundance: few

CDR3aa: CASRLYDRGSQHF
CDR3nt: TGTGCCAGCAGATTATACGACCGGGGGTCCCAGCATTTT
v_gene: TRBV6-5
j_gene: TRBJ1-5
d_gene: NA
abundance: NA

CDR3aa: CASRVPRLAGDTDTQYF
CDR3nt: TGTGCCAGCAGGGTACCGCGTCTAGCGGGGGACACAGATACGCAGTATTTT
v_gene: TRBV2
j_gene: TRBJ2-3
d_gene: TRBD2
abundance: NA

CDR3aa: CASSSRTGDNSPLHF
CDR3nt: TGTGCCAGCTCATCTCGGACAGGGGATAATTCACCCCTCCACTTT
v_gene: TRBV18
j_gene: TRBJ1-6
d_gene: TRBD1
abundance: NA

CDR3aa: CASSFSPGTGVDTEAFF
CDR3nt: TGTGCCAGCAGCTTCAGTCCCGGGACAGGGGTCGACACTGAAGCTTTCTTT
v_gene: TRBV5-5
j_gene: TRBJ1-1
d_gene: TRBD1
abundance: NA

CDR3aa: CATSPGTGGLTEAFF
CDR3nt: TGTGCCACCAGCCCCGGGACAGGGGGGCTTACTGAAGCTTTCTTT
v_gene: TRBV15
j_gene: TRBJ1-1
d_gene: TRBD1
abundance: few

CDR3aa: CASSLDPEANEQFF
CDR3nt: TGCGCCAGCAGCCTCGATCCCGAGGCCAATGAGCAGTTCTTC
v_gene: TRBV4-1
j_gene: TRBJ2-1
d_gene: NA
abundance: NA

CDR3aa: CASSYELARGIGELFF
CDR3nt: TGTGCCAGCAGTTACGAGTTGGCTAGGGGGATCGGGGAGCTGTTTTTT
v_gene: TRBV6-5
j_gene: TRBJ2-2
d_gene: NA
abundance: once

CDR3aa: CATSDPGQGRNEQFF
CDR3nt: TGTGCCACCAGTGATCCGGGACAGGGGAGGAATGAGCAGTTCTTC
v_gene: TRBV24-1
j_gene: TRBJ2-1
d_gene: TRBD1
abundance: NA

CDR3aa: CASSFVGQGSSYEQYF
CDR3nt: TGTGCCAGCAGCTTTGTAGGACAGGGGTCGTCCTACGAGCAGTACTTC
v_gene: TRBV5-5
j_gene: TRBJ2-7
d_gene: TRBD1
abundance: once

CDR3aa: CAWGAGGNSPLHF
CDR3nt: TGTGCCTGGGGGGCAGGAGGAAATTCACCCCTCCACTTT
v_gene: TRBV30
j_gene: TRBJ1-6
d_gene: NA
abundance: few

CDR3aa: CASSLDQGENEKLFF
CDR3nt: TGTGCCAGCTCACTCGATCAGGGGGAGAATGAAAAACTGTTTTTT
v_gene: TRBV18
j_gene: TRBJ1-4
d_gene: TRBD1
abundance: NA

CDR3aa: CASSRTTVAADSTDTQYF
CDR3nt: TGCGCCAGCAGCCGAACCACCGTAGCGGCCGATAGCACAGATACGCAGTATTTT
v_gene: TRBV4-1
j_gene: TRBJ2-3
d_gene: NA
abundance: once

CDR3aa: CASNPAGGGQETQYF
CDR3nt: TGTGCCAGCAACCCGGCCGGGGGAGGGCAAGAGACCCAGTACTTC
v_gene: TRBV6-5
j_gene: TRBJ2-5
d_gene: TRBD2
abundance: NA

CDR3aa: CASRPSGTGGAYGYTF
CDR3nt: TGTGCCAGCAGACCTTCCGGGACAGGGGGCGCCTATGGCTACACCTTC
v_gene: TRBV3-1/TRBV3-2
j_gene: TRBJ1-2
d_gene: TRBD1
abundance: NA

CDR3aa: CVSSLTSGTDTQYF
CDR3nt: TGTGTCAGCAGCCTGACTAGCGGGACAGATACGCAGTATTTT
v_gene: TRBV7-9
j_gene: TRBJ2-3
d_gene: TRBD2
abundance: NA

CDR3aa: CASTPGEAEGSYNEQFF
CDR3nt: TGTGCCAGCACCCCTGGAGAAGCGGAGGGTTCCTACAATGAGCAGTTCTTC
v_gene: TRBV21-1
j_gene: TRBJ2-1
d_gene: NA
abundance: NA

CDR3aa: CASHRHAGSGELFF
CDR3nt: TGTGCCAGCCATAGACATGCGGGTTCCGGGGAGCTGTTTTTT
v_gene: TRBV27
j_gene: TRBJ2-2
d_gene: NA
abundance: NA

CDR3aa: CSASPQGAYQETQYF
CDR3nt: TGCAGTGCTAGTCCCCAGGGGGCGTACCAAGAGACCCAGTACTTC
v_gene: TRBV20-1
j_gene: TRBJ2-5
d_gene: TRBD1
abundance: NA

CDR3aa: CASSYRVTGNNSPLHF
CDR3nt: TGTGCCAGCAGTTATCGGGTGACAGGGAATAATTCACCCCTCCACTTT
v_gene: TRBV6-5
j_gene: TRBJ1-6
d_gene: TRBD1
abundance: NA

CDR3aa: CASSPIHSGGPFYNEQFF
CDR3nt: TGCGCCAGCAGCCCCATTCATAGCGGGGGGCCCTTCTACAATGAGCAGTTCTTC
v_gene: TRBV4-1
j_gene: TRBJ2-1
d_gene: TRBD2
abundance: NA

CDR3aa: CASSPSSSGRRSEQYF
CDR3nt: TGTGCCAGCTCACCAAGTTCTAGCGGGAGGCGCTCGGAGCAGTACTTC
v_gene: TRBV18
j_gene: TRBJ2-7
d_gene: TRBD2
abundance: NA

CDR3aa: CAISYTGQGNGYTF
CDR3nt: TGTGCCATCAGTTACACCGGACAGGGGAATGGCTACACCTTC
v_gene: TRBV10-3
j_gene: TRBJ1-2
d_gene: TRBD1
abundance: NA

CDR3aa: CASSLGLGSNVVAGNTIYF
CDR3nt: TGTGCCAGCAGCTTGGGTCTAGGCTCGAATGTGGTCGCTGGAAACACCATATATTTT
v_gene: TRBV7-9
j_gene: TRBJ1-3
d_gene: NA
abundance: NA

CDR3aa: CASSPPADRDTQYF
CDR3nt: TGTGCCAGCTCACCACCTGCCGACAGGGATACGCAGTATTTT
v_gene: TRBV18
j_gene: TRBJ2-3
d_gene: NA
abundance: NA

CDR3aa: CASSKPGLANTGELFF
CDR3nt: TGCGCCAGCAGTAAACCGGGACTAGCGAACACCGGGGAGCTGTTTTTT
v_gene: TRBV10-1
j_gene: TRBJ2-2
d_gene: TRBD2
abundance: NA

CDR3aa: CASSRTGGLHGSYEQYF
CDR3nt: TGTGCCAGCAGCCGGACAGGGGGCCTGCACGGCTCCTACGAGCAGTACTTC
v_gene: TRBV7-9
j_gene: TRBJ2-7
d_gene: TRBD1
abundance: NA

CDR3aa: CAWSSEAVGPLHF
CDR3nt: TGTGCCTGGAGTTCCGAGGCAGTGGGTCCCCTCCACTTT
v_gene: TRBV30
j_gene: TRBJ1-6
d_gene: NA
abundance: NA

CDR3aa: CASSDRGWRNEQFF
CDR3nt: TGTGCCAGCAGTGACCGGGGATGGCGCAATGAGCAGTTCTTC
v_gene: TRBV6-1
j_gene: TRBJ2-1
d_gene: NA
abundance: NA

CDR3aa: CASSLELISPLHF
CDR3nt: TGTGCCAGCAGCTTGGAACTAATTTCACCCCTCCACTTT
v_gene: TRBV5-5
j_gene: TRBJ1-6
d_gene: NA
abundance: NA

CDR3aa: CAWSPSRAEAFF
CDR3nt: TGTGCCTGGAGTCCCTCCCGTGCTGAAGCTTTCTTT
v_gene: TRBV30
j_gene: TRBJ1-1
d_gene: NA
abundance: NA

CDR3aa: CASSGGQGSYEQYF
CDR3nt: TGTGCCAGCTCCGGGGGACAGGGGAGTTACGAGCAGTACTTC
v_gene: TRBV18
j_gene: TRBJ2-7
d_gene: TRBD1
abundance: NA

CDR3aa: CASSPWTGGGTEAFF
CDR3nt: TGTGCCAGCTCACCTTGGACAGGGGGAGGAACTGAAGCTTTCTTT
v_gene: TRBV18
j_gene: TRBJ1-1
d_gene: TRBD1
abundance: NA

CDR3aa: CASSKDALAAAITRGWMNTEAFF
CDR3nt: TGTGCCAGCAGCAAAGACGCCCTGGCCGCGGCCATTACGCGAGGTTGGATGAACACTGAAGCTTTCTTT
v_gene: TRBV21-1
j_gene: TRBJ1-1
d_gene: NA
abundance: NA

CDR3aa: CASSIRGLAGPYLFF
CDR3nt: TGTGCCAGTAGTATTAGGGGACTAGCGGGACCGTATCTGTTCTTC
v_gene: TRBV19
j_gene: TRBJ2-1
d_gene: TRBD2
abundance: NA

CDR3aa: CSVAWTSYSGELFF
CDR3nt: TGCAGCGTCGCATGGACTAGCTACAGCGGGGAGCTGTTTTTT
v_gene: TRBV29-1
j_gene: TRBJ2-2
d_gene: TRBD2
abundance: NA

CDR3aa: CASSQEYVDSTDTQYF
CDR3nt: TGTGCCAGCAGCCAAGAGTATGTAGATAGCACAGATACGCAGTATTTT
v_gene: TRBV4-2
j_gene: TRBJ2-3
d_gene: NA
abundance: NA